One and the same sample provided the 6 T cell receptor beta chains below, sequenced in a study of T cell changes during pregnancy in multiple sclerosis. The assay was immunoSEQ multiplex PCR, and TCRdb's table has in-frame clones only and misses some. Found here are around 37,000 clones, around 89% of them singletons; the top ten hold 6% to 7.5%. The source was CD8+ T cells from peripheral blood mononuclear cells, collected in the third trimester of pregnancy. The receptors originated from a female donor with multiple sclerosis, enrolled in a pregnancy study.

The V and J genes are TRBV5-4 and TRBJ2-7; 8 positions match TRBD2. Germline V gene data show CDR1 as SGHNT and CDR2 as YYREEE (reference sequence). V was clipped by 2 bases and J by 6 bases; unmatched bases: 16. This CDR3 is built from 17 residues. This CDR3 reads CASSLTPGGARFGEQYF. The DNA of the CDR3 is TGTGCCAGCAGCTTAACCCCCGGGGGGGCCAGGTTTGGCGAGCAGTACTTC.

The J gene is TRBJ2-7, the V gene TRBV19, with D perhaps TRBD2 (5 bases). The CDR3 totals 14 residues. Trimming left V 3 bases short and J 1 base short, with 10 bases between. CDR1 is LNHDA, CDR2 SQIVND, per germline (reference sequence). CDR3 region: CASSISGISYEQYF. In DNA, the CDR3 is TGTGCCAGTAGTATTTCGGGGATTTCCTACGAGCAGTACTTC.

This chain joins TRBV18 and TRBJ2-7, with D unresolved. This CDR3 comprises 13 residues. CDR1 is KGHSH and CDR2 is LQKENI in the germline V gene. Trimming took off 3 bases at V and 1 base at J, with 7 bases between the two ends. In DNA, the CDR3 is TGTGCCAGCTCACCCCCGGGTTCCTACGAGCAGTACTTC. Translated: CASSPPGSYEQYF.

V and J are TRBV27 and TRBJ2-6, with 11 bases that match TRBD1. The V and J ends lost 5 bases and 10 bases, in that order; junction bases with no gene match: 4. Germline loops: CDR1 MNHEY, CDR2 SMNVEV (reference sequence). This CDR3 is built from 14 residues. The CDR3 protein is CASSPGTGGNVLTF. Here the CDR3 DNA reads TGTGCCAGCAGTCCGGGGACAGGGGGAAACGTCCTGACTTTC.

The chain carries TRBV6-1 and TRBJ1-4; TRBD1 matches 9 bases. The CDR3 length is 16 residues. Germline assignment: CDR1 MNHNS and CDR2 SASEGT. The J segment lost 7 bases and the V segment lost 3 bases, leaving 9 bases of the junction unmatched. The chain's CDR3 is CASSDGHGTGSEKLFF. CDR3 DNA: TGTGCCAGCAGTGATGGTCATGGGACAGGGAGTGAAAAACTGTTTTTT.

This clone has just a few counts. The chain is built from TRBV28 and TRBJ1-1; 7 nucleotides agree with TRBD1. This CDR3 region has 15 residues. The V gene end was trimmed by 2 bases and the J gene end by 4 bases; junction bases not matched to a gene: 7. Germline lookup yields CDR1 MDHEN and CDR2 SYDVKM. The CDR3: CASSLVLQGSTEAFF. The CDR3 coding sequence is TGTGCCAGCAGTTTAGTCCTACAGGGGAGCACTGAAGCTTTCTTT.